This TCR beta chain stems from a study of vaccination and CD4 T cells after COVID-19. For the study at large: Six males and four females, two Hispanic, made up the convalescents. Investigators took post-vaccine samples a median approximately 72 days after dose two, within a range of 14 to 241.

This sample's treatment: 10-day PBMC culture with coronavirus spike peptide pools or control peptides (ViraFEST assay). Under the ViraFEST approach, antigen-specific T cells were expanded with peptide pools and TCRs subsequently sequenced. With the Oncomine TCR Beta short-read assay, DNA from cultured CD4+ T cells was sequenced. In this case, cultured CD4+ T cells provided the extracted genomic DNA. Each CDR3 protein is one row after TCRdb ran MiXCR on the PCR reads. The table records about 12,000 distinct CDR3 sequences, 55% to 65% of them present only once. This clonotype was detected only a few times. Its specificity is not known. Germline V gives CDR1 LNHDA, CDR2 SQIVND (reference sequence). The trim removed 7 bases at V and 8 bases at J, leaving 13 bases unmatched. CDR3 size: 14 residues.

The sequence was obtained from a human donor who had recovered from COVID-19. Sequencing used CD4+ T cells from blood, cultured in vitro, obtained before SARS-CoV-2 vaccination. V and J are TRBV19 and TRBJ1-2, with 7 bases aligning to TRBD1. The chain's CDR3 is CASKGQRDLWGYTF. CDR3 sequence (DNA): TGTGCCAGTAAGGGACAGAGGGACCTCTGGGGCTACACCTTC.